The 25 T cell receptor beta chains presented below share a single source sample, sequenced in a study of blood T cell repertoires in COVID-19. The table came from immunoSEQ multiplex PCR; TCRdb's copy has only in-frame clones and leaves some out. The sample lists a few hundred thousand clones, 70% to 90% occurring once. Sequencing input: peripheral blood. All receptors come from a man aged 50 to 59 with COVID-19, enrolled during active disease.

The chain couples TRBV5-6 to TRBJ1-4; 12 positions agree with TRBD1. The length of the CDR3 is 17 residues. Germline-derived CDR1 and CDR2 are SGHDT and YYEEEE. Trimming took 1 base from V and 6 from J; bases not matched to a gene: 7. The CDR3 coding sequence is TGTGCCAGCAGCTTGACCGGGACAGGGGGCTTTTATGAAAAACTGTTTTTT. Its translation: CASSLTGTGGFYEKLFF.

This clone was observed once. V usage is TRBV7-3 and J usage is TRBJ1-2; TRBD1 might be the D (5 bases). V gave up 2 bases and J gave up 8 bases, with 12 bases separating them. Germline V lookup: CDR1 SGHTA, CDR2 FQGTGA. This CDR3 has 13 residues. The CDR3 DNA sequence: TGTGCCAGCAGCTTACTCCAGGGCCAAGGCTACACCTTC. Translating gives CASSLLQGQGYTF.

The chain links TRBV19 to TRBJ2-3; 7 nucleotides match TRBD2. This CDR3 spans 16 amino acids. After removal of 1 base from V and 1 base from J, the junction contained 5 bases not matched to a gene. CDR1 is LNHDA, CDR2 SQIVND, per germline (reference sequence). In nucleotides, the CDR3 is TGTGCCAGTAGTATAGTCCCTAGCGGTCGCACAGATACGCAGTATTTT. Residues: CASSIVPSGRTDTQYF.

V usage is TRBV5-8 and J usage is TRBJ1-5; possibly TRBD1 for D (5 bases). With 0 bases removed from V and 2 bases from J, the gap between germline ends came to 12 bases. Germline lookup yields CDR1 SGHTS and CDR2 YDEGEE. CDR3 length: 16 amino acids. The chain's CDR3 is CASSLAGVGGNQPQHF. DNA for the CDR3: TGTGCCAGCAGCTTGGCGGGGGTCGGAGGCAATCAGCCCCAGCATTTT.

This clone is medium-sized. The chain recombines TRBV28 with TRBJ2-7; D perhaps matches TRBD1 (6 bases). Germline-derived CDR1 and CDR2 are MDHEN and SYDVKM. V was pared by 1 base and J by 3 bases, with 13 bases between. This CDR3 spans 15 amino acids. CDR3 sequence (DNA): TGTGCCAGCAGTTTATTAGGGGGTACGCTCTACGAGCAGTACTTC. This sequence encodes CASSLLGGTLYEQYF.

The chain combines TRBV2 with TRBJ1-5; unclear D gene. Germline V gene lookup returns CDR1 SNHLY and CDR2 FYNNEI. Trimming removed 2 bases from V and 0 bases from J, with 11 bases in between. CDR3 length: 16 residues. CDR3 sequence (DNA): TGTGCCAGCAGTGAACGTGGGCATGGTAGCAATCAGCCCCAGCATTTT. Its translation is CASSERGHGSNQPQHF.

The J gene is TRBJ1-2, the V gene TRBV6-5; possibly TRBD1 for D (5 bases). This CDR3 contains 13 residues. CDR1 and CDR2 from the germline V gene are MNHEY and SVGAGI. V gave up 2 bases and J gave up 7 bases, with 11 bases separating them. In DNA, the CDR3 is TGTGCCAGCAGTTACCCCCAGGGTCGTGGCTACACCTTC. Its protein is CASSYPQGRGYTF.

This clone was observed a handful of times. V usage is TRBV19 and J usage is TRBJ1-6; 7 bases line up with TRBD1. This CDR3 has 13 amino acids. Germline trimming cut 7 bases from V and 10 bases from J; bases unmatched to any gene: 7. Looked up from germline, CDR1 is LNHDA and CDR2 is SQIVND (reference sequence). CDR3 residues: CASNDREGSPLHF. The CDR3 bases are TGTGCCAGTAACGACAGGGAAGGGTCACCCCTCCACTTT. The full variable domain, completed using reference TRBV19 and TRBJ1-6, is DGGITQSPKYLFRKEGQNVTLSCEQNLNHDAMYWYRQDPGQGLRLIYYSQIVNDFQKGDIAEGYSVSREKKESFPLTVTSAQKNPTAFYLCASNDREGSPLHFGNGTRLTVT.

The chain recombines TRBV7-9 with TRBJ2-7; TRBD1 is a possible D gene (6 bases). The CDR3 is made up of 16 amino acids. Germline V CDR1 and CDR2: SEHNR, FQNEAQ (reference sequence). Trimming stripped 1 base from V and 3 bases from J, with 16 bases between. CDR3 region: CASSLDRDTLLYEQYF. CDR3 sequence (DNA): TGTGCCAGCAGCTTAGATAGGGACACCCTGCTCTACGAGCAGTACTTC.

V usage is TRBV27 and J usage is TRBJ2-7; 11 bases are a match to TRBD1. The V segment lost 8 bases and the J segment 4 bases; nucleotides outside the gene matches: 10. The CDR3 covers 15 residues. CDR1 and CDR2 from the germline V gene are MNHEY and SMNVEV (reference sequence). Here the CDR3 DNA reads TGTGCCAGCGGCCAAGGGACAGGGGGTATGTACGAGCAGTACTTC. Translation: CASGQGTGGMYEQYF.

The chain recombines TRBV9 with TRBJ1-2; 7 positions match TRBD1. V shed 0 bases, J shed 5 bases, and the junction held 7 bases outside the gene matches. Looked up from germline, CDR1 is SGDLS and CDR2 is YYNGEE. This CDR3 spans 15 amino acids. CDR3 DNA sequence: TGTGCCAGCAGCGTAGGTGAGGGGGCAGGGTATGGCTACACCTTC. It is translated as CASSVGEGAGYGYTF.

V gene TRBV24-1 combines with J gene TRBJ2-1, with 10 bases that match TRBD2. The CDR3 extends over 17 amino acids. J gave up 7 bases and V 5 bases, and 13 bases lay outside the gene matches. CDR1 and CDR2 from the germline V gene are KGHDR and SFDVKD. The CDR3, as DNA: TGTGCCACCAGTGCGGTATGGAGCGGGGGGGCGTATAATGAGCAGTTCTTC. Translating gives CATSAVWSGGAYNEQFF.

This chain links TRBV18 with TRBJ1-4, with TRBD1 matching 7 bases. CDR3 length equals 15 residues. The germline V gene encodes CDR1 KGHSH and CDR2 LQKENI. V lost 6 bases to trimming and J lost 3 bases; unmatched junction nucleotides: 7. CDR3 sequence: CASSADRAPNEKLFF. The CDR3 coding sequence is TGTGCCAGCTCCGCCGACAGGGCCCCTAATGAAAAACTGTTTTTT.

This chain links TRBV19 with TRBJ2-3; 10 bases map to TRBD2. This CDR3 region has 16 residues. The germline V gene has CDR1 LNHDA and CDR2 SQIVND (reference sequence). Trimming took 1 base from V and 5 from J; bases not matched to a gene: 6. CDR3 amino acids: CASSIGLAGDGDTQYF. In DNA, the CDR3 is TGTGCCAGTAGTATAGGTCTAGCGGGGGATGGAGATACGCAGTATTTT.

The chain employs TRBV7-9 and TRBJ2-1, with 11 bases identical to TRBD2. V trimming: 3 bases; J trimming: 6 bases; junction bases outside the gene matches: 4. The CDR3 consists of 15 residues. The germline V gene encodes CDR1 SEHNR and CDR2 FQNEAQ (reference sequence). CDR3 in amino acids: CASSFRLAGTNEQFF. In DNA, the CDR3 is TGTGCCAGCAGCTTCCGACTAGCGGGAACCAATGAGCAGTTCTTC.

The CDR3 DNA reads as TGTGCCAGCAGCTTAGGGCCCAGGGTGAATGAAAAACTGTTTTTT. Its protein is CASSLGPRVNEKLFF. The chain combines TRBV7-9 with TRBJ1-4; D is possibly TRBD1 (5 bases). CDR1 and CDR2 from the germline V gene are SEHNR and FQNEAQ (reference sequence). The CDR3 is 15 amino acids. V lost 1 base and J lost 5, with 11 bases in between.

The chain joins TRBV9 to TRBJ2-5, with D possibly matching TRBD2 (6 bases). In germline, CDR1 is SGDLS, CDR2 YYNGEE. This CDR3 has 16 residues. The V end was cut by 0 bases, the J end by 4 bases, with 16 bases between. The DNA for the CDR3 is TGTGCCAGCAGCGTAGGGGGAGGAGGGGCACCAGAGACCCAGTACTTC. It yields the protein CASSVGGGGAPETQYF. Using reference TRBV9 and TRBJ2-5 for the parts outside the CDR3, the full variable domain is DSGVTQTPKHLITATGQRVTLRCSPRSGDLSVYWYQQSLDQGLQFLIQYYNGEERAKGNILERFSAQQFPDLHSELNLSSLELGDSALYFCASSVGGGGAPETQYFGPGTRLLVL.

CDR3 in amino acids: CASRTGRVFDYYNEQFF. CDR3 in DNA: TGTGCCAGCAGGACTGGACGGGTCTTTGACTACTACAATGAGCAGTTCTTC. V and J are TRBV28 and TRBJ2-1; weak D call: TRBD2 (5 bases). Trimming left V 6 bases short and J 3 bases short, with 21 bases between. CDR3 length equals 17 residues. Looked up from germline, CDR1 is MDHEN and CDR2 is SYDVKM.

The chain links TRBV5-1 to TRBJ1-4, with no clear D. Trimming cost V 4 bases and J 0 bases, with 16 bases left between them. The CDR3 contains 17 residues. Per germline, CDR1 SGHRS and CDR2 YFSETQ. For the CDR3, the DNA is TGCGCCAGCAGCCCCGACGGAAGCACAGCAACTAATGAAAAACTGTTTTTT. Amino acids: CASSPDGSTATNEKLFF.

The chain recombines TRBV28 with TRBJ1-2; TRBD1 agrees at 7 bases. The CDR3 length is 13 residues. Germline values: CDR1 MDHEN, CDR2 SYDVKM. The J segment lost 0 bases and the V segment lost 7 bases, leaving 2 bases of the junction unmatched. CDR3 DNA sequence: TGTGCCAGCAAAGACAGGGCTAACTATGGCTACACCTTC. Translated: CASKDRANYGYTF.

The chain recombines TRBV18 with TRBJ2-5; 7 bases match TRBD2. V shed 3 bases, J shed 3 bases, and the junction held 4 bases outside the gene matches. Germline-derived CDR1 and CDR2 are KGHSH and LQKENI. This CDR3 spans 14 amino acids. CDR3 DNA: TGTGCCAGCTCACCCACTGGGGGGGAAGAGACCCAGTACTTC. The encoded protein is CASSPTGGEETQYF.

The chain joins TRBV4-1 to TRBJ1-4, with TRBD1 matching over 12 bases. Germline CDR1 is MGHRA and CDR2 is YSYEKL. This CDR3 has 20 amino acids. The V gene end was trimmed by 0 bases and the J gene end by 0 bases; junction bases not matched to a gene: 8. The CDR3 region has the DNA TGCGCCAGCAGCCAAGAAGGGGACAGGGGGCAACCTTCAACTAATGAAAAACTGTTTTTT. Translating it yields CASSQEGDRGQPSTNEKLFF.

This rearrangement joins TRBV7-2 to TRBJ2-7, with 10 bases that match TRBD1. The ends lost 5 bases at V and 4 bases at J; junction bases unmatched: 11. The CDR3 loop spans 16 amino acids. Germline CDR1 reads SGHTA; CDR2 reads FQGNSA. The chain's CDR3 is CASSPGTGVIDYEQYF. The DNA of the CDR3 is TGTGCCAGCAGCCCAGGGACAGGGGTCATTGATTACGAGCAGTACTTC.

The chain links TRBV7-2 to TRBJ2-3; D perhaps matches TRBD2 (5 bases). V was trimmed by 8 bases and J by 2 bases, leaving 17 bases between them. This CDR3 contains 15 residues. CDR1 is SGHTA, CDR2 FQGNSA, per germline. CDR3 sequence reads: CASSSIRTYTDTQYF. The CDR3 DNA follows: TGTGCCAGCTCATCAATCCGGACTTACACAGATACGCAGTATTTT.

The chain is built from TRBV19 and TRBJ1-5, with D possibly matching TRBD1 (5 bases). CDR3 length equals 13 residues. Trimming left V 3 bases short and J 4 bases short, with 7 bases between. Germline CDR1 LNHDA, CDR2 SQIVND (reference sequence). The chain's CDR3 is CASSIPGNQPQHF. For the CDR3, the DNA is TGTGCCAGTAGTATCCCAGGGAATCAGCCCCAGCATTTT.